This T cell receptor (beta chain) was sequenced for a study of PD-1 blockade in mismatch repair-deficient tumors (dated by TCRdb to about 2017). About the investigation overall: Between late 2013 and September 2016, the trial enrolled over 80 consecutive patients with about twelve mismatch repair-deficient cancer types, every one of whom had been previously treated and was progressing. Deep sequencing of TCR CDR3 regions was used to track tumor-associated T cell clones in peripheral blood of patients responding to PD-1 blockade. Findings and caveats that apply to the study as a whole: Rapid expansion after pembrolizumab followed by contraction, generally before radiologic responses, was shown by tumor-resident clones, which were often undetectable in blood before treatment.

The method behind the library was the immunoSEQ multiplex PCR assay. The table was pulled from immuneACCESS by TCRdb, which kept in-frame rearrangements only. Such tables lose some clones; where checked, under half of the loss comes from unresolved V genes, and the rest has no known cause. A total of about 100,000 clones appear in this sample, 82% of them only once. Jointly, the top ten make up roughly 6.2% of the sample. Note on this clone: What antigen it recognizes has not been identified. Base qualities are not recorded, but no much larger clone differs from it by a single base.

Mismatch repair deficiency was established in every enrolled patient by polymerase chain reaction or immunohistochemistry. Three patients who responded to pembrolizumab therapy underwent TCR sequencing. The phase II trial prospectively evaluated PD-1 blockade with pembrolizumab in advanced mismatch repair-deficient cancers, independent of tissue of origin. Peripheral blood T cell samples were gathered serially, both before PD-1 blockade started and at multiple time points afterward. The timing of each blood sample was reported as weeks after the first dose of pembrolizumab. V drops 5 bases and J drops 3 bases, leaving 19 bases in between. According to the germline V gene (reference sequence), CDR1 reads LNHDA and CDR2 reads SQIVND. The CDR3 goes from the cysteine to the phenylalanine over 16 residues. The kept DNA is CDR3 alone, 48 bases in frame from the first base.

The starting material was peripheral blood, obtained about 36 weeks after starting pembrolizumab. This sequence uses TRBV19 and TRBJ1-2, with the identity of the D gene unclear. The TCR sequence derives from an adult with mismatch repair-deficient cancer. The CDR3 region has the sequence CASSAHQAPPYYGYTF. The nucleotide sequence is TGTGCCAGTAGTGCCCACCAGGCACCCCCTTACTATGGCTACACCTTC. Beyond the CDR3, the reference TRBV19 and TRBJ1-2 genes provide the residues; the full variable domain reads: DGGITQSPKYLFRKEGQNVTLSCEQNLNHDAMYWYRQDPGQGLRLIYYSQIVNDFQKGDIAEGYSVSREKKESFPLTVTSAQKNPTAFYLCASSAHQAPPYYGYTFGSGTRLTVV.